This TCR beta chain was profiled in a study of graft-versus-host responses after intestinal transplantation. The data were produced by immunoSEQ multiplex PCR, yet TCRdb's version contains in-frame clones alone and is incomplete. Of about 120,000 clones in the sample, around nine tenths were seen once. The germline V gene has CDR1 MGHRA and CDR2 YSYEKL. The CDR3 has 16 amino acids. The V gene end was trimmed by 4 bases and the J gene end by 4 bases; junction bases not matched to a gene: 9. Turning to this clone: Its antigen remains unknown.

Sequenced material: unstimulated CD4+ T cells sorted from spleen or lymph node cells, taken before transplant. This sequence joins TRBV4-1 and TRBJ2-3, with 9 bases matching TRBD1. The receptor comes from a human donor who was the organ donor for an intestinal transplant. The DNA for the CDR3 is TGCGCCAGCAGCCGAAGGGACAGGGCAAGCGCAGATACGCAGTATTTT. Amino acids: CASSRRDRASADTQYF.